These 14 T cell receptor beta chains share one sample of origin, sequenced in a study of cytomegalovirus exposure and HLA in healthy donors. Here immunoSEQ multiplex PCR was the method, and the copy in TCRdb shows in-frame clones only, minus some. The table records more than 95,000 clones, roughly 82% of them present only once. Sequencing was done on a sample of PBMCs. All receptors come from a man aged 18 to 29 in good health and CMV-seronegative.

The chain carries TRBV30 and TRBJ1-3, with D uncertain. This CDR3 has 14 amino acids. The germline V gene encodes CDR1 GTSNPN and CDR2 SVGIG (reference sequence). With 2 bases removed from V and 1 base from J, the gap between germline ends came to 9 bases. The CDR3 loop is CAWSRGSSGNTIYF. Written as DNA, the CDR3 is TGTGCCTGGAGTAGAGGGTCTTCTGGAAACACCATATATTTT.

The chain uses TRBV12-5 and TRBJ2-1, with 10 bases lining up with TRBD1. CDR1 and CDR2 from the germline V gene are LGHNT and FRNRAP. The trim removed 1 base at V and 5 bases at J, leaving 5 bases unmatched. This CDR3 has 16 residues. CDR3 in DNA: TGTGCTAGTGGTTTGGCCGCGGGACAGGGGAACAATGAGCAGTTCTTC. Translated, it gives CASGLAAGQGNNEQFF. The full variable domain, rest sourced from reference TRBV12-5 and TRBJ2-1, is DARVTQTPRHKVTEMGQEVTMRCQPILGHNTVFWYRQTMMQGLELLAYFRNRAPLDDSGMPKDRFSAEMPDATLATLKIQPSEPRDSAVYFCASGLAAGQGNNEQFFGPGTRLTVL.

The chain carries TRBV15 and TRBJ1-2, with 8 bases fitting TRBD1. Trimming cost V 0 bases and J 5 bases; bases outside gene matches: 5. The CDR3 sequence is 15 residues long. Germline loops: CDR1 LNHNV, CDR2 YYDKDF (reference sequence). The CDR3 bases are TGTGCCACCAGCAGAGATCCCCGGACAGGGTATGGCTACACCTTC. This sequence encodes CATSRDPRTGYGYTF. The full variable domain, in which reference TRBV15 and TRBJ1-2 provide the parts outside the CDR3, is DAMVIQNPRYQVTQFGKPVTLSCSQTLNHNVMYWYQQKSSQAPKLLFHYYDKDFNNEADTPDNFQSRRPNTSFCFLDIRSPGLGDTAMYLCATSRDPRTGYGYTFGSGTRLTVV.

The rearrangement joins TRBV7-2 to TRBJ1-1, with TRBD1 matching over 12 bases. The V gene's germline CDR1 is SGHTA and CDR2 FQGNSA. CDR3 length equals 17 residues. V lost 5 bases to trimming and J lost 1 base; unmatched junction nucleotides: 8. CDR3 in DNA: TGTGCCAGCAGCGCGGGGACAGGGGGCGGAACGAACACTGAAGCTTTCTTT. Amino acid sequence: CASSAGTGGGTNTEAFF.

Only a few counts were recorded for this clone. Distinct nucleotide sequences in the sample also encode this CDR3. The V call is TRBV5-1, the J call TRBJ2-7; 10 bases are a match to TRBD1. Germline V CDR1 and CDR2: SGHRS, YFSETQ. The junction had 0 bases not matched to a gene; V was cut back by 0 bases and J by 3 bases. The CDR3 is 14 residues long. For the CDR3, the DNA is TGCGCCAGCAGCTTGGGGACAGGGGGCTACGAGCAGTACTTC. This codes for CASSLGTGGYEQYF.

The rearrangement links TRBV28 to TRBJ2-1, with 13 positions matching TRBD2. The CDR3 runs to 17 residues. Germline V gene lookup returns CDR1 MDHEN and CDR2 SYDVKM. J was trimmed by 5 bases and V by 6 bases; bases with no gene match: 10. The DNA for the CDR3 is TGTGCCAGCAGCCCTACTGAACTAGCGGGGGGGGACAATGAGCAGTTCTTC. This sequence encodes CASSPTELAGGDNEQFF.

The CDR3 bases are TGTGCCAGCAGCCTCAAATCGGGACACCTACCTTCCATATATTTT. Translating gives CASSLKSGHLPSIYF. The chain uses TRBV7-9 and TRBJ1-3; tentatively, D is TRBD1 (6 bases). This CDR3 spans 15 amino acids. V was cut by 5 bases and J by 11 bases, with 22 bases left in between. Germline V gives CDR1 SEHNR, CDR2 FQNEAQ (reference sequence).

The chain links TRBV2 to TRBJ1-4, with 8 bases matching TRBD1. The CDR3 runs to 16 residues. Germline CDR1 is SNHLY and CDR2 is FYNNEI. V shed 6 bases, J shed 1 base, and the junction held 7 bases outside the gene matches. The CDR3 DNA reads TGTGCCAGCAGAGATAATGACAGGGGAACTAATGAAAAACTGTTTTTT. It codes for CASRDNDRGTNEKLFF.

The chain recombines TRBV30 with TRBJ1-1; D is ambiguous. Per the germline V gene, CDR1 is GTSNPN and CDR2 is SVGIG (reference sequence). The V end was cut by 0 bases, the J end by 5 bases, with 10 bases between. This CDR3 spans 13 amino acids. The CDR3 nucleotides are TGTGCCTGGAGTGTTTCAGGCTTTACTGAAGCTTTCTTT. This encodes CAWSVSGFTEAFF.

CDR3 nucleotides: TGTGCCAGCAGCTCGGGACAGGGAGGAAATAATTCACCCCTCCACTTT. Its protein product is CASSSGQGGNNSPLHF. The chain uses TRBV7-9 and TRBJ1-6; 9 nucleotides line up with TRBD1. Germline V gene lookup returns CDR1 SEHNR and CDR2 FQNEAQ (reference sequence). The CDR3 is 16 amino acids. With V trimmed by 4 bases and J by 5 bases, 6 bases remained unmatched. The full variable domain, in which reference TRBV7-9 and TRBJ1-6 provide the parts outside the CDR3, is DTGVSQNPRHKITKRGQNVTFRCDPISEHNRLYWYRQTLGQGPEFLTYFQNEAQLEKSRLLSDRFSAERPKGSFSTLEIQRTEQGDSAMYLCASSSGQGGNNSPLHFGNGTRLTVT.

CDR3 coding DNA: TGTGCCAGCAGCCATCGACGCGACTCCCTCGGTGAGCAGTTCTTC. The encoded protein is CASSHRRDSLGEQFF. The chain joins TRBV7-8 to TRBJ2-1; D unresolved. This CDR3 contains 15 residues. V lost 5 bases and J lost 9, with 20 bases in between. Germline values: CDR1 SGHVS, CDR2 FQNEAQ.

This clone occurred a few times. The chain links TRBV6-1 to TRBJ2-3; tentative D call: TRBD2 (5 bases). Trimming removed 3 bases at V and 0 bases at J, with 7 bases between. CDR1 and CDR2 from the germline V gene are MNHNS and SASEGT. This CDR3 is built from 14 residues. CDR3 amino acids: CASSDQRSTDTQYF. For the CDR3, the DNA is TGTGCCAGCAGTGATCAGCGGAGCACAGATACGCAGTATTTT.

This sequence joins TRBV13 and TRBJ2-7; the D gene is possibly TRBD1 (6 bases). The CDR3 runs 14 residues. Germline assignment: CDR1 PRHDT and CDR2 FYEKMQ (reference sequence). The V and J ends lost 6 bases and 3 bases respectively, with 15 bases between them. The CDR3 DNA reads as TGTGCCAGCAGTTCAACCTCAGGGGACTACGAGCAGTACTTC. Translation: CASSSTSGDYEQYF.

CDR3 residues: CASSYRTGLDEQFF. The CDR3 DNA reads as TGCGCCAGCAGCTACCGGACAGGGCTAGATGAGCAGTTCTTC. The V and J genes are TRBV5-1 and TRBJ2-1, with 8 bases matching TRBD1. The CDR3 runs to 14 residues. Losses at the gene ends were 3 bases for V and 8 bases for J; bases not matched to a gene: 7. Germline V gives CDR1 SGHRS, CDR2 YFSETQ.